These T cell receptor beta chains were read from a single sample in a study of graft-versus-host responses after intestinal transplantation. TCRdb's table, derived via immunoSEQ multiplex PCR, lists solely in-frame clones and lacks some. The repertoire holds around 43,000 clones, with roughly 91% as singletons. Source: PBMCs, taken 524 days after transplant. These receptors all come from a human patient who received an intestinal transplant, so some T cells may come from the graft donor. The CDR3 runs from the conserved cysteine through the conserved F or W. Some rows mark clone size as missing; the rest say once, few, many or name a class of expanded clone.

clone_size,cdr3_length,v_call,cdr3_aa
few,13,TRBV7-9,CASRGTSTDTQYF
-,13,TRBV10-3,CAIAGTGGGEQYF
-,14,TRBV2,CASSVSGSGETQYF
-,15,TRBV29-1,CSVVGVWDGSYEQYF
-,16,TRBV19,CASSMGLAGGNNEQFF
-,14,TRBV7-9,CASSFIQGGTEAFF
once,14,TRBV5-6,CASSLGHRTDTQYF
-,20,TRBV9,CASSVGGRIAGGRGDNEQFF
-,17,TRBV4-2,CASSSSGRGYETYEQYF
few,16,TRBV27,CASSFTAGTGNQPQHF
-,14,TRBV7-8,CASSFSQGQTEAFF
-,15,TRBV29-1,CSVDPTGGVNTEAFF
-,16,TRBV9,CASSVSAGFRTDTQYF
once,15,TRBV6-5,CASSYSRGTGNEQFF
-,13,TRBV5-6,CASSLLQQETQYF
-,13,TRBV6-5,CASGSGSLDEQFF
-,16,TRBV27,CASSNPSGTGQNEQFF
-,19,TRBV14,CASSQEVPGLAGWPDTQYF
-,15,TRBV4-1,CASSQGYGYGNTIYF
-,15,TRBV6-1,CASSLGQGAGETQYF
-,15,TRBV4-3,CASSQDQRVNNEQFF
-,15,TRBV11-1,CASSTGTQGTGELFF
-,14,TRBV4-2,CASSQGTYGDEQYF
-,13,TRBV10-2,CASSDPGKKTQYF
-,14,TRBV28,CASSTWTARAEAFF
-,12,TRBV30,CAWTPSGGEQYF
-,15,TRBV28,CASSSSLLTGNTIYF
-,16,TRBV28,CASTGTSGRQWETQYF
-,15,TRBV5-4,CASSPGAASTDTQYF